These 26 T cell receptor beta chains were all obtained from the same sample, sequenced in a study of T cell changes during pregnancy in multiple sclerosis. The data were produced by immunoSEQ multiplex PCR, yet TCRdb's version contains in-frame clones alone and is incomplete. This sample has 40,000 or so clones, with about 92% found just once. The specimen was CD8+ T cells from peripheral blood mononuclear cells, collected in the first trimester of pregnancy. Receptor source: a female donor with multiple sclerosis, enrolled in a pregnancy study.

This chain connects TRBV6-4 to TRBJ2-1; possibly TRBD1 for D (8 bases). Germline CDR1 reads MRHNA; CDR2 reads SNTAGT. V lost 2 bases to trimming and J lost 4 bases, with 12 bases between them. CDR3 length equals 15 residues. CDR3 sequence (DNA): TGTGCCAGCAGTGACGCACAGGGGGGGTACAATGAGCAGTTCTTC. Protein: CASSDAQGGYNEQFF.

This chain connects TRBV7-2 to TRBJ2-2; D is possibly TRBD1 (6 bases). Germline V gene data show CDR1 as SGHTA and CDR2 as FQGNSA. V was cut by 7 bases and J by 4 bases, with 22 bases left in between. The CDR3 runs 17 residues. CDR3: CASTILPERTVTGELFF. The CDR3 coding sequence is TGTGCCAGCACCATTTTACCCGAAAGGACAGTCACCGGGGAGCTGTTTTTT.

This clone was counted only a few times. CDR3 protein: CASSIDRDKPREKLFF. The CDR3 DNA sequence: TGTGCCAGTAGTATAGATCGGGACAAGCCCCGGGAAAAACTGTTTTTT. The gene calls are TRBV19 and TRBJ1-4; a possible D gene is TRBD1 (6 bases). The CDR3 length is 16 residues. The germline V and J ends were trimmed by 0 bases and 8 bases, with 16 bases remaining between them. CDR1 is LNHDA, CDR2 SQIVND, per germline (reference sequence).

The J gene is TRBJ2-1, the V gene TRBV4-3; a possible D gene is TRBD2 (6 bases). Trimming stripped 0 bases from V and 10 bases from J, with 19 bases between. Germline V CDR1 and CDR2: LGHNA, YSLEER. This CDR3 spans 16 amino acids. The CDR3: CASSQDRSPRLGEQFF. CDR3 nucleotide sequence: TGCGCCAGCAGCCAAGATCGTTCCCCCCGACTAGGCGAGCAGTTCTTC.

The genes are TRBV19 and TRBJ1-1, with 9 bases aligning to TRBD1. The CDR3 contains 15 residues. J gave up 3 bases and V 5 bases, and 7 bases lay outside the gene matches. Germline V gene sequence: CDR1 LNHDA, CDR2 SQIVND (reference sequence). CDR3 amino acids: CASSYRGLWYTEAFF. The CDR3 DNA is TGTGCCAGTAGTTACAGGGGGCTGTGGTACACTGAAGCTTTCTTT.

The CDR3 protein is CASSQDPYEQYF. The CDR3 nucleotides read TGCGCCAGCAGCCAAGATCCTTACGAGCAGTACTTC. The rearrangement links TRBV4-1 to TRBJ2-5; D remains ambiguous. The end of the DNA fits TRBJ2-7 better, so the J call may be wrong. Germline V gives CDR1 MGHRA, CDR2 YSYEKL. There are 12 residues in the CDR3.

V gene TRBV10-3 combines with J gene TRBJ1-1; D unclear. V lost 6 bases, J lost 0 bases, and 5 bases lay in between. Germline CDR1 ENHRY, CDR2 SYGVKD. This CDR3 has 12 amino acids. The CDR3 region has the DNA TGTGCCATCAGGAGCCTGAACACTGAAGCTTTCTTT. Protein product: CAIRSLNTEAFF.

This chain joins TRBV18 and TRBJ2-3; D remains ambiguous. Germline CDR1 KGHSH, CDR2 LQKENI. The CDR3 loop spans 16 amino acids. Trimming pared 3 bases from V and 0 bases from J, leaving 13 bases between. The CDR3 region has the DNA TGTGCCAGCTCACCCGGGTGGGTCGGTAGCACAGATACGCAGTATTTT. It encodes CASSPGWVGSTDTQYF.

This chain uses TRBV13 with TRBJ2-7, with no clear D. The V gene lost 5 bases and the J gene lost 2 bases, with 13 bases spanning the gap. Germline V CDR1 and CDR2: PRHDT, FYEKMQ (reference sequence). The CDR3 runs to 14 residues. The CDR3 nucleotides are TGTGCCAGCAGCCATACAGAGAGACCCTACGAGCAGTACTTC. Translated, it gives CASSHTERPYEQYF.

V is TRBV9 and J is TRBJ2-3; a weak D match, TRBD2 (6 bases). The V end lost 4 bases, the J end lost 1 base, and 13 bases lay between the germline ends. Germline CDR1 SGDLS, CDR2 YYNGEE. The CDR3 has 15 residues. Here the CDR3 DNA reads TGTGCCAGCAGCACCCGGGACTGGGGCACAGATACGCAGTATTTT. Translating gives CASSTRDWGTDTQYF. The whole variable domain, remainder taken from reference TRBV9 and TRBJ2-3, is DSGVTQTPKHLITATGQRVTLRCSPRSGDLSVYWYQQSLDQGLQFLIQYYNGEERAKGNILERFSAQQFPDLHSELNLSSLELGDSALYFCASSTRDWGTDTQYFGPGTRLTVL.

The J gene is TRBJ2-3, the V gene TRBV7-9; possibly TRBD2 for D (6 bases). V dropped 5 bases and J dropped 2 bases, with 20 bases sitting between them. This CDR3 has 17 amino acids. Germline V gene sequence: CDR1 SEHNR, CDR2 FQNEAQ (reference sequence). CDR3 loop: CASSNITWRDHTDTQYF. The CDR3 DNA reads TGTGCCAGCAGCAATATTACCTGGCGGGATCACACAGATACGCAGTATTTT.

V usage is TRBV6-1 and J usage is TRBJ2-1; no clear D. CDR3 length: 14 amino acids. Trimming left V 1 base short and J 3 bases short, with 7 bases between. CDR1 MNHNS and CDR2 SASEGT come from the germline V gene. The CDR3 DNA reads TGTGCCAGCAGTGAAGTGGTCTACTACAATGAGCAGTTCTTC. Protein product: CASSEVVYYNEQFF.

This rearrangement joins TRBV16 to TRBJ2-7; 7 positions agree with TRBD1. Germline V gene lookup returns CDR1 KGHSY and CDR2 FQNENV. This CDR3 comprises 15 residues. Trimming took 1 base from V and 2 from J; bases not matched to a gene: 5. This CDR3 is CASSQYRGIAYEQYF. CDR3 sequence (DNA): TGTGCCAGCAGCCAATACAGGGGTATAGCCTACGAGCAGTACTTC.

The V call is TRBV7-2, the J call TRBJ1-1; D unresolved. CDR1 is SGHTA, CDR2 FQGNSA, per germline. The V and J ends lost 4 bases and 1 base respectively, with 13 bases between them. The CDR3 has 15 amino acids. CDR3 region: CASSSLTTENTEAFF. CDR3 in DNA: TGTGCCAGCAGCTCCCTGACGACTGAGAACACTGAAGCTTTCTTT.

This sequence joins TRBV10-3 and TRBJ1-2, with D hard to call. Germline V gives CDR1 ENHRY, CDR2 SYGVKD. Trimming removed 0 bases at V and 8 bases at J, with 19 bases between. The CDR3 runs 16 residues. CDR3 sequence reads: CAISESIVTSPKGYTF. DNA for the CDR3: TGTGCCATCAGTGAGTCAATAGTGACTTCCCCAAAGGGCTACACCTTC.

The chain links TRBV6-6 to TRBJ1-2; D is unclear. V lost 5 bases and J lost 6, with 13 bases in between. The CDR3 runs to 13 residues. Germline-derived CDR1 and CDR2 are MNHNY and SVGAGI (reference sequence). Written as DNA, the CDR3 is TGTGCCAGCAGTCCCTCCCCTTCGGATGGCTACACCTTC. This codes for CASSPSPSDGYTF.

The rearrangement joins TRBV7-6 to TRBJ2-7; D unresolved. Germline V gene lookup returns CDR1 SGHVS and CDR2 FNYEAQ. Trimming removed 6 bases at V and 2 bases at J, with 11 bases between. The CDR3 covers 13 residues. The CDR3 region is CASSGQQTYEQYF. In DNA, the CDR3 is TGTGCCAGCAGTGGGCAGCAGACCTACGAGCAGTACTTC.

The rearrangement joins TRBV2 to TRBJ2-5; 13 nucleotides match TRBD2. Trimming at V came to 7 bases and at J to 2 bases, leaving 7 bases not matched to a gene. The CDR3 is 16 residues long. Germline V gene lookup returns CDR1 SNHLY and CDR2 FYNNEI. The CDR3, as DNA: TGTGCCAGCAATGGACTAGCGGGAGTCGAACAAGAGACCCAGTACTTC. Its translation: CASNGLAGVEQETQYF. Supplemented by reference TRBV2 and TRBJ2-5, the full variable domain reads EPEVTQTPSHQVTQMGQEVILRCVPISNHLYFYWYRQILGQKVEFLVSFYNNEISEKSEIFDDQFSVERPDGSNFTLKIRSTKLEDSAMYFCASNGLAGVEQETQYFGPGTRLLVL.

The chain employs TRBV27 and TRBJ2-7; the match to TRBD1 covers 7 bases. This CDR3 spans 12 amino acids. Losses at the gene ends were 6 bases for V and 3 bases for J; bases not matched to a gene: 2. CDR1 is MNHEY, CDR2 SMNVEV, per germline (reference sequence). The CDR3 spells CASSHRGYEQYF. DNA of the CDR3: TGTGCCAGCAGCCACAGGGGCTACGAGCAGTACTTC.

V and J are TRBV27 and TRBJ2-1; 10 bases align to TRBD2. Trimming cost V 8 bases and J 5 bases; bases outside gene matches: 9. Germline CDR1 MNHEY, CDR2 SMNVEV (reference sequence). The CDR3 is 15 residues long. In DNA, the CDR3 is TGTGCCAGCGGGGCTCTAGCGGGAGTAAACAATGAGCAGTTCTTC. It is translated as CASGALAGVNNEQFF.

The chain links TRBV7-9 to TRBJ2-1; 8 bases map to TRBD2. The germline gives CDR1 SEHNR, CDR2 FQNEAQ (reference sequence). This CDR3 contains 15 residues. V gave up 5 bases and J gave up 4 bases; unmatched junction bases: 7. CDR3 DNA: TGTGCCAGCAGCGGGAGTAGCGGGATTTACAATGAGCAGTTCTTC. It codes for CASSGSSGIYNEQFF. Drawing the rest from reference TRBV7-9 and TRBJ2-1, the complete variable domain is DTGVSQNPRHKITKRGQNVTFRCDPISEHNRLYWYRQTLGQGPEFLTYFQNEAQLEKSRLLSDRFSAERPKGSFSTLEIQRTEQGDSAMYLCASSGSSGIYNEQFFGPGTRLTVL.

This chain joins TRBV27 and TRBJ1-5, with TRBD1 as a possible D gene (6 bases). The CDR3 extends over 14 amino acids. The germline V and J ends were trimmed by 5 bases and 3 bases, with 11 bases remaining between them. Germline V CDR1 and CDR2: MNHEY, SMNVEV (reference sequence). CDR3 protein: CASSTGNSNQPQHF. The CDR3 bases are TGTGCCAGCAGTACAGGGAATTCCAATCAGCCCCAGCATTTT.

The chain is built from TRBV27 and TRBJ1-2; 7 bases fit TRBD1. CDR1 is MNHEY, CDR2 SMNVEV, per germline (reference sequence). V lost 5 bases to trimming and J lost 7 bases; unmatched junction nucleotides: 13. The CDR3 extends over 15 amino acids. The CDR3 protein is CASSQFISSGGGYTF. CDR3 DNA sequence: TGTGCCAGCAGTCAGTTTATTTCATCAGGGGGTGGCTACACCTTC.

The rearrangement uses TRBV11-2 and TRBJ2-1, with D possibly being TRBD1 (6 bases). This CDR3 region has 15 residues. Germline lookup yields CDR1 SGHAT and CDR2 FQNNGV. Trimming removed 0 bases from V and 2 bases from J, with 8 bases in between. The chain's CDR3 is CASSLDTGPYNEQFF. The CDR3, as DNA: TGTGCCAGCAGCTTAGACACAGGGCCCTACAATGAGCAGTTCTTC.

The rearrangement joins TRBV11-2 to TRBJ1-2; D remains unclear. CDR1 is SGHAT and CDR2 is FQNNGV in the germline V gene. Trimming stripped 7 bases from V and 4 bases from J, with 31 bases between. The CDR3 sequence is 19 residues long. Written as DNA, the CDR3 is TGTGCCAGCAACCCCCGGGATTCGGGAACACCCGATCGGATCTATGGCTACACCTTC. Its translation is CASNPRDSGTPDRIYGYTF.

The CDR3 DNA is TGTGCCACCCTAAGCGGATCCTACGAGCAGTACTTC. Its protein product is CATLSGSYEQYF. The rearrangement joins TRBV2 to TRBJ2-7; weak D call: TRBD2 (5 bases). V lost 10 bases and J 1 base, leaving 11 bases between the germline ends. CDR1 SNHLY and CDR2 FYNNEI come from the germline V gene. The CDR3 consists of 12 residues.